This TCR beta chain was documented in a study of molecular identifiers for immune sequencing clone quantification. On the study more broadly: Replicate RNA came from 20,000 or 100,000 naive CD8 cells and was split five ways, and four parts were sequenced.

In TCRdb, the PCR reads were re-called with MiXCR into one record per CDR3 protein. The table lists tens of thousands of distinct CDR3 sequences, 20% to 25% of them singletons. Germline V gene lookup returns CDR1 MNHEY and CDR2 SMNVEV (reference sequence). V was trimmed by 5 bases and J by 2 bases, leaving 17 bases between them. The CDR3 has 16 amino acids. Study conclusions and caveats: Whereas naive cells kept under 1% of molecules in clones above 20 RNA copies, such clones held over 99% in effectors.

In this sample, this clonotype turned up many times. Its antigen is undetermined. The chain has TRBV27 and TRBJ2-3; D unclear. The sample was naive CD8+ T cells from blood, with Jurkat cell RNA spiked in. Stated subset: FACS-sorted CD8+CD4-CCR7+CD45RA+ naive T cells. The sequence came from a human donor in good health. Some libraries in this study had Jurkat cell RNA spiked in. The CDR3 here is CASSPRGFGVTDTQYF. The CDR3 DNA reads TGTGCCAGCAGTCCCCGTGGATTTGGGGTCACAGATACGCAGTATTTT.